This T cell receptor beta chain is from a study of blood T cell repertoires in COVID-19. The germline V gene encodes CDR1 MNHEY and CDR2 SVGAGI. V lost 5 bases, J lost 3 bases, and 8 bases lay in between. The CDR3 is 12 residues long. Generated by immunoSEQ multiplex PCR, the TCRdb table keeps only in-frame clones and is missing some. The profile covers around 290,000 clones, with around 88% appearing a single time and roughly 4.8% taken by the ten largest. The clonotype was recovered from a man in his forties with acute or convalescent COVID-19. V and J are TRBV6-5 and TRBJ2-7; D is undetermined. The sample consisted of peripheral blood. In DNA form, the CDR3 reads TGTGCCAGCAGTCCACAGTACTACGAGCAGTACTTC. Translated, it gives CASSPQYYEQYF.